The clone carrying this T cell receptor beta chain was seen only once. Its specificity is unknown. The data belong to a study of cytomegalovirus exposure and HLA in healthy donors. Whole-study findings and limits: No immune exposure information besides CMV serostatus was available. About 90% or about 30% of the time was how often most TCR beta V segments were productive, according to an earlier analysis.

13 Jbeta primers and 60 Vbeta primers were used for the PCR. Authors' data handling: In a later analysis, the count reached tens of millions of unique TCR beta chains, with approximately 10 million shared. Profiling relied on immunoSEQ multiplex PCR, and the TCRdb table lists in-frame clones only, not all of them. V, J and clone size were drawn from that table, and D and trimming were deduced from the DNA. Among about 200,000 clones listed, approximately 78% were seen once. The clonotype comes from a woman aged 45-60 years in good health and CMV-seropositive. Sequenced material: PBMCs.

The CDR3 here is CASSPPGGPFQGGYTF. In DNA, the CDR3 is TGTGCCAGCAGTCCCCCTGGGGGACCCTTTCAGGGGGGCTACACCTTC. The J gene is TRBJ1-2, the V gene TRBV28, with D maybe TRBD1 (6 bases). The CDR3 length is 16 residues. Germline CDR1 is MDHEN and CDR2 is SYDVKM. The V and J ends lost 5 bases and 8 bases respectively, with 24 bases between them.